A single sample gave rise to the 32 T cell receptor beta chains below, sequenced in a study of T cell clonotyping in hematopoietic cell transplantation. Clones were read by immunoSEQ multiplex PCR, and TCRdb kept only the in-frame ones, dropping some. The repertoire consists of 20,000 to 25,000 clones, with roughly 88% occurring once and the leading ten covering around 4%. Time point indicated: recipient sample about 28 days before transplant, after cytoreduction. The source was peripheral blood mononuclear cells, collected before stem cell transplant. These receptors came from a man younger than 35 with biphenotypic leukemia. Some clones in this sample may be carry-over from other donors' samples.

This clone was detected only once. The rearrangement uses TRBV13 and TRBJ1-5, with 9 bases identical to TRBD1. With 4 bases clipped from V and 1 base from J, the junction kept 5 bases outside the gene matches. The germline V gene has CDR1 PRHDT and CDR2 FYEKMQ (reference sequence). CDR3 size: 16 residues. CDR3 coding DNA: TGTGCCAGCAGCTCGCAGACAGGGGGAAGCAATCAGCCCCAGCATTTT. Its protein is CASSSQTGGSNQPQHF.

The chain combines TRBV7-9 with TRBJ2-1; 10 bases map to TRBD2. In germline, CDR1 is SEHNR, CDR2 FQNEAQ (reference sequence). After removal of 0 bases from V and 5 bases from J, the junction contained 4 bases not matched to a gene. There are 16 residues in the CDR3. The CDR3 region is CASSLARLAGDNEQFF. DNA for the CDR3: TGTGCCAGCAGCTTAGCGAGGCTAGCGGGGGACAATGAGCAGTTCTTC.

The chain carries TRBV15 and TRBJ2-5; 9 bases match TRBD2. The ends lost 3 bases at V and 5 bases at J; junction bases unmatched: 1. Germline CDR1 is LNHNV and CDR2 is YYDKDF (reference sequence). The CDR3 length is 13 residues. The CDR3 sequence: CATSRSGRETQYF. The CDR3 DNA is TGTGCCACCAGCAGGAGCGGGAGGGAGACCCAGTACTTC.

V usage is TRBV28 and J usage is TRBJ1-1, with TRBD1 as a possible D gene (5 bases). Trimming removed 3 bases at V and 2 bases at J, with 10 bases between. Germline assignment: CDR1 MDHEN and CDR2 SYDVKM. This CDR3 is 14 amino acids long. The CDR3 spells CASSFQGGNTEAFF. In DNA, the CDR3 is TGTGCCAGCAGTTTCCAGGGAGGTAACACTGAAGCTTTCTTT.

This clone was found once. The chain joins TRBV9 to TRBJ2-2; tentative D call: TRBD1 (6 bases). V lost 0 bases and J lost 3, with 18 bases in between. CDR3 length equals 18 residues. The germline V gene has CDR1 SGDLS and CDR2 YYNGEE. Here the CDR3 reads CASSVVRDIRGYTGELFF. CDR3 nucleotides: TGTGCCAGCAGCGTAGTTAGGGACATCCGAGGGTACACCGGGGAGCTGTTTTTT. Using reference TRBV9 and TRBJ2-2 for the parts outside the CDR3, the full variable domain is DSGVTQTPKHLITATGQRVTLRCSPRSGDLSVYWYQQSLDQGLQFLIQYYNGEERAKGNILERFSAQQFPDLHSELNLSSLELGDSALYFCASSVVRDIRGYTGELFFGEGSRLTVL.

This sequence joins TRBV29-1 and TRBJ2-7; 11 positions match TRBD1. Losses at the gene ends were 2 bases for V and 4 bases for J; bases not matched to a gene: 7. The CDR3 has 15 amino acids. Germline V lookup: CDR1 SQVTM, CDR2 ANQGSEA. This CDR3 is CSVEPGTGGRYEQYF. The CDR3 DNA reads TGCAGCGTTGAACCCGGGACAGGGGGACGATACGAGCAGTACTTC.

This chain uses TRBV5-1 with TRBJ2-2, with 10 bases lining up with TRBD2. The V gene's germline CDR1 is SGHRS and CDR2 YFSETQ. The ends lost 5 bases at V and 4 bases at J; junction bases unmatched: 8. The CDR3 spans 16 residues. The CDR3 protein is CASRLHLAGVTGELFF. CDR3 DNA sequence: TGCGCCAGCAGGCTCCACCTAGCGGGGGTCACCGGGGAGCTGTTTTTT.

The chain uses TRBV6-1 and TRBJ2-7, with D possibly TRBD2 on 6 matching bases. The germline V gene has CDR1 MNHNS and CDR2 SASEGT. V lost 10 bases and J lost 2, with 15 bases in between. This CDR3 contains 13 residues. The chain's CDR3 is CATRWRTTYEQYF. In DNA form, the CDR3 reads TGTGCCACCCGGTGGCGGACTACCTACGAGCAGTACTTC.

The chain has TRBV27 and TRBJ1-2; 7 nucleotides align to TRBD1. Trimming cost V 4 bases and J 4 bases; bases outside gene matches: 9. Germline CDR1 reads MNHEY; CDR2 reads SMNVEV (reference sequence). The CDR3 extends over 15 amino acids. CDR3 nucleotides: TGTGCCAGCAGTTCATTACAGGGGCCAATCTATGGCTACACCTTC. Translating it yields CASSSLQGPIYGYTF.

The J gene is TRBJ1-1, the V gene TRBV27, with unresolved D. V gave up 5 bases and J gave up 1 base, with 11 bases separating them. The CDR3 length is 14 residues. CDR1 is MNHEY and CDR2 is SMNVEV in the germline V gene (reference sequence). In DNA form, the CDR3 reads TGTGCCAGCAGTGACTCGGGGAGGAACACTGAAGCTTTCTTT. Its translation is CASSDSGRNTEAFF.

The chain's CDR3 is CASSFEGATGELFF. The DNA of the CDR3 is TGTGCCAGCAGTTTTGAAGGGGCCACCGGGGAGCTGTTTTTT. The rearrangement joins TRBV6-6 to TRBJ2-2; a weak D match, TRBD1 (5 bases). The CDR3 covers 14 residues. V lost 4 bases and J lost 4, with 10 bases in between. Germline CDR1 MNHNY, CDR2 SVGAGI (reference sequence).

V is TRBV6-5 and J is TRBJ2-7, with D maybe TRBD1 (6 bases). V was shortened by 5 bases and J by 4 bases, with 12 bases between the two germline ends. The CDR3 totals 13 residues. Germline assignment: CDR1 MNHEY and CDR2 SVGAGI. CDR3 bases: TGTGCCAGCAGTACTACAGGGTTATACGAGCAGTACTTC. Its translation: CASSTTGLYEQYF.

This clone was recorded only once. This chain joins TRBV6-1 and TRBJ1-5, with a possible D match to TRBD1 (6 bases). This CDR3 contains 19 residues. The V gene's germline CDR1 is MNHNS and CDR2 SASEGT. Trimming shortened V by 4 bases and J by 5 bases, and 27 bases separated the two germline ends. The CDR3 region has the DNA TGTGCCAGCAGTGCGGGGGGCCATTGGCAGAGTGGGGTATATCAGCCCCAGCATTTT. The encoded protein is CASSAGGHWQSGVYQPQHF.

The V call is TRBV6-1, the J call TRBJ1-3; unclear D gene. Looked up from germline, CDR1 is MNHNS and CDR2 is SASEGT. The CDR3 loop spans 12 amino acids. With 8 bases removed from V and 0 bases from J, the gap between germline ends came to 5 bases. CDR3 coding DNA: TGTGCCAGCTGGCGCTCTGGAAACACCATATATTTT. This gives the protein CASWRSGNTIYF.

V and J are TRBV6-5 and TRBJ1-2, with 7 bases that match TRBD1. This CDR3 is built from 14 residues. V lost 4 bases and J lost 5; bases outside the gene matches: 7. CDR1 is MNHEY and CDR2 is SVGAGI in the germline V gene. The CDR3 spells CASSLSQGVYGYTF. DNA of the CDR3: TGTGCCAGCAGTTTGAGTCAGGGGGTATATGGCTACACCTTC.

The chain uses TRBV11-3 and TRBJ1-2; 7 bases fit TRBD1. Germline V gene lookup returns CDR1 SGHNT and CDR2 YENEEA. Germline trimming cut 5 bases from V and 13 bases from J; bases unmatched to any gene: 7. CDR3 size: 11 residues. DNA of the CDR3: TGTGCCAGCAGCCCCGACAGGGCCTCCACCTTC. As protein: CASSPDRASTF.

The chain couples TRBV19 to TRBJ2-5, with 7 bases aligning to TRBD1. V shed 7 bases and J 4 bases; nucleotides not matched to a gene: 6. Germline CDR1 LNHDA, CDR2 SQIVND (reference sequence). This CDR3 has 13 amino acids. The CDR3 spells CASTGTDLETQYF. CDR3 coding DNA: TGTGCCAGTACCGGGACAGACCTAGAGACCCAGTACTTC.

This clone has a handful of counts. J is TRBJ1-4 and V is TRBV6-5, with unresolved D. The CDR3 covers 13 residues. The V end lost 0 bases, the J end lost 8 bases, and 7 bases lay between the germline ends. Looked up from germline, CDR1 is MNHEY and CDR2 is SVGAGI. CDR3 DNA: TGTGCCAGCAGTTACTCGGTGGAGGAAAAACTGTTTTTT. Residues: CASSYSVEEKLFF.

The chain combines TRBV6-1 with TRBJ1-5; D unclear. Germline V lookup: CDR1 MNHNS, CDR2 SASEGT. V was clipped by 10 bases and J by 4 bases, with 14 bases between them. This CDR3 is built from 13 residues. CDR3 protein: CATSLDINQPQHF. CDR3 in DNA: TGTGCCACCTCCTTAGACATTAATCAGCCCCAGCATTTT.

This chain links TRBV19 with TRBJ1-1; no clear D gene. The germline CDR1 and CDR2 sequences are LNHDA and SQIVND (reference sequence). The V end was cut by 11 bases, the J end by 3 bases, with 13 bases between. The CDR3 has 12 amino acids. This CDR3 reads CARAIGDTEAFF. CDR3 nucleotide sequence: TGTGCCCGGGCAATCGGGGACACTGAAGCTTTCTTT.

This clone has only one observation. The chain carries TRBV10-3 and TRBJ2-1; 13 bases fit TRBD2. Trimming removed 8 bases from V and 8 bases from J; junction bases left unmatched: 9. The CDR3 covers 15 residues. Germline assignment: CDR1 ENHRY and CDR2 SYGVKD. CDR3 sequence reads: CAISWTSGSRHEQFF. The CDR3 nucleotides are TGTGCCATCTCCTGGACTAGCGGGAGTAGGCATGAGCAGTTCTTC.

This rearrangement joins TRBV7-9 to TRBJ2-3; D uncertain. The V end was cut by 3 bases, the J end by 2 bases, with 9 bases between. CDR1 and CDR2 (germline): SEHNR, FQNEAQ (reference sequence). The CDR3 is made up of 14 amino acids. CDR3 residues: CASSFAESTDTQYF. DNA of the CDR3: TGTGCCAGCAGCTTTGCGGAATCCACAGATACGCAGTATTTT. The full variable domain, completed using reference TRBV7-9 and TRBJ2-3, is DTGVSQNPRHKITKRGQNVTFRCDPISEHNRLYWYRQTLGQGPEFLTYFQNEAQLEKSRLLSDRFSAERPKGSFSTLEIQRTEQGDSAMYLCASSFAESTDTQYFGPGTRLTVL.

This chain uses TRBV6-1 with TRBJ1-5; 9 bases match TRBD1. CDR1 is MNHNS, CDR2 SASEGT, per germline. The CDR3 has 15 amino acids. V lost 8 bases to trimming and J lost 4 bases; unmatched junction nucleotides: 9. CDR3 region: CASQMGTGKNQPQHF. CDR3 in DNA: TGTGCCAGCCAGATGGGGACAGGGAAGAATCAGCCCCAGCATTTT.

The V call is TRBV7-2, the J call TRBJ2-1; 12 bases are a match to TRBD2. The CDR3 is 15 amino acids. The V gene's germline CDR1 is SGHTA and CDR2 FQGNSA. Trimming removed 5 bases from V and 3 bases from J; junction bases left unmatched: 2. CDR3 loop: CASSPTSGSYNEQFF. The CDR3 coding sequence is TGTGCCAGCAGCCCGACTAGCGGGAGCTACAATGAGCAGTTCTTC. Combining the CDR3 with reference TRBV7-2 and TRBJ2-1 gives the whole variable domain GAGVSQSPSNKVTEKGKDVELRCDPISGHTALYWYRQSLGQGLEFLIYFQGNSAPDKSGLPSDRFSAERTGGSVSTLTIQRTQQEDSAVYLCASSPTSGSYNEQFFGPGTRLTVL.

The gene calls are TRBV19 and TRBJ1-1; D is unclear. The germline V gene encodes CDR1 LNHDA and CDR2 SQIVND (reference sequence). Trimming cost V 3 bases and J 5 bases, with 10 bases left between them. The CDR3 contains 13 residues. CDR3 in amino acids: CASSIGLQTEAFF. CDR3 in DNA: TGTGCCAGTAGTATTGGTTTGCAGACTGAAGCTTTCTTT.

This rearrangement joins TRBV20-1 to TRBJ1-3, with D possibly being TRBD1 (5 bases). V was pared by 6 bases and J by 8 bases, with 11 bases between. This CDR3 region has 11 residues. Germline assignment: CDR1 DFQATT and CDR2 SNEGSKA (reference sequence). CDR3 region: CSAAPGDTIYF. DNA for the CDR3: TGCAGTGCGGCTCCGGGGGACACCATATATTTT.

This chain's CDR3 is CASSQGVAGAYNEQFF. The DNA for the CDR3 is TGTGCCAGCAGCCAAGGGGTAGCGGGGGCCTACAATGAGCAGTTCTTC. The chain recombines TRBV14 with TRBJ2-1; 9 bases match TRBD2. After removal of 1 base from V and 2 bases from J, the junction contained 3 bases not matched to a gene. Per the germline V gene, CDR1 is SGHDN and CDR2 is FVKESK. The CDR3 spans 16 residues.

Only one count was recorded for this clone. This sequence joins TRBV4-1 and TRBJ2-5; 11 nucleotides line up with TRBD2. Looked up from germline, CDR1 is MGHRA and CDR2 is YSYEKL. V was clipped by 3 bases and J by 4 bases; unmatched bases: 7. The CDR3 loop spans 16 amino acids. The CDR3 reads CASSHLGLAAPETQYF. The CDR3 coding sequence is TGCGCCAGCAGCCATCTGGGACTAGCGGCCCCAGAGACCCAGTACTTC.

The chain recombines TRBV11-2 with TRBJ1-6, with 8 bases fitting TRBD1. Trimming removed 1 base from V and 13 bases from J; junction bases left unmatched: 15. Germline values: CDR1 SGHAT, CDR2 FQNNGV. The CDR3 is 17 residues long. In DNA, the CDR3 is TGTGCCAGCAGCTTAGTAGCAGGGGGCGCGAATTTGACGCCCCTCCACTTT. This sequence encodes CASSLVAGGANLTPLHF.

The CDR3 region is CASSLTNRAAYEQYF. CDR3 in DNA: TGTGCCAGCAGTTTAACAAACAGGGCCGCCTACGAGCAGTACTTC. This sequence joins TRBV27 and TRBJ2-7, with TRBD1 as a possible D gene (6 bases). Germline values: CDR1 MNHEY, CDR2 SMNVEV (reference sequence). CDR3 size: 15 residues. Trimming left V 2 bases short and J 2 bases short, with 13 bases between.

The J gene is TRBJ2-7, the V gene TRBV19, with 11 nucleotides matching TRBD2. CDR1 and CDR2 from the germline V gene are LNHDA and SQIVND (reference sequence). The CDR3 spans 14 residues. V lost 6 bases and J lost 6; bases outside the gene matches: 7. CDR3 sequence reads: CASSQTSGKSEQYF. The CDR3 DNA is TGTGCCAGTAGCCAGACTAGCGGGAAATCCGAGCAGTACTTC.

This clone was picked up one time. The CDR3 loop reads CASSQPLGQGSYNEQFF. The CDR3 nucleotides read TGTGCCAGCAGCCAACCTCTCGGACAGGGGTCGTACAATGAGCAGTTCTTC. The chain joins TRBV14 to TRBJ2-1; 9 nucleotides agree with TRBD1. Germline loops: CDR1 SGHDN, CDR2 FVKESK. This CDR3 region has 17 residues. The V and J ends lost 2 bases and 4 bases, in that order; junction bases with no gene match: 9.